A single sample gave rise to the 18 T cell receptor beta chains below, sequenced in a study of control samples from healthy donors and cancer patients. Repertoires were generated with immunoSEQ multiplex PCR, while TCRdb's copy carries only in-frame clones and drops some. Of 95,000 to 150,000 clones in the sample, around 90% were seen once. Sequenced: blood. The receptors were gathered from a man aged 45 to 65 in good health.

The V call is TRBV10-3, the J call TRBJ2-2; 8 bases map to TRBD1. The CDR3 runs 15 residues. The trim removed 6 bases at V and 1 base at J, leaving 4 bases unmatched. The germline CDR1 and CDR2 sequences are ENHRY and SYGVKD. This CDR3 reads CAISPGQVNTGELFF. CDR3 DNA sequence: TGTGCCATCAGCCCGGGACAGGTGAACACCGGGGAGCTGTTTTTT.

The J gene is TRBJ1-5, the V gene TRBV11-3, with a tentative D call TRBD1 (6 bases). There are 14 residues in the CDR3. Germline loops: CDR1 SGHNT, CDR2 YENEEA. Between the trimmed V and J ends, which lost 1 base and 6 bases, there was a span of 10 bases. The CDR3 loop is CASSLVEGGQPQHF. The DNA for the CDR3 is TGTGCCAGCAGCTTAGTAGAGGGGGGTCAGCCCCAGCATTTT. The full variable domain, rest sourced from reference TRBV11-3 and TRBJ1-5, is EAGVVQSPRYKIIEKKQPVAFWCNPISGHNTLYWYLQNLGQGPELLIRYENEEAVDDSQLPKDRFSAERLKGVDSTLKIQPAELGDSAVYLCASSLVEGGQPQHFGDGTRLSIL.

The chain has TRBV10-2 and TRBJ1-4; a possible D gene is TRBD1 (6 bases). Germline V gives CDR1 WSHSY, CDR2 SAAADI. The V gene lost 1 base and the J gene lost 5 bases, with 11 bases spanning the gap. The CDR3 is 15 amino acids. Written as DNA, the CDR3 is TGCGCCAGCAGTGAGTGGGCAGGGGCAAATGAAAAACTGTTTTTT. Protein sequence: CASSEWAGANEKLFF.

The genes are TRBV15 and TRBJ2-5, with D perhaps assigned TRBD1 or TRBD2 (5 bases each). Germline V gives CDR1 LNHNV, CDR2 YYDKDF (reference sequence). The germline V and J ends were trimmed by 9 bases and 6 bases, with 14 bases remaining between them. This CDR3 is built from 12 residues. The CDR3 DNA reads as TGTGCCACTGCATCGGGGCCCCAGACCCAGTACTTC. It yields the protein CATASGPQTQYF.

The chain carries TRBV4-3 and TRBJ1-6; possibly TRBD1 for D (5 bases). The CDR3 is 15 residues long. Germline CDR1 is LGHNA and CDR2 is YSLEER. Trimming removed 0 bases at V and 11 bases at J, with 14 bases between. The CDR3, as DNA: TGCGCCAGCAGCCAAGATCGGGGGATAGGGCCACCCCTCCACTTT. It specifies CASSQDRGIGPPLHF.

V and J are TRBV19 and TRBJ1-5; D call uncertain. Deletions cut 5 bases from V and 6 bases from J, with 8 bases between. Germline assignment: CDR1 LNHDA and CDR2 SQIVND (reference sequence). The CDR3 runs to 12 residues. The CDR3 protein is CASSEVAQPQHF. In nucleotides, the CDR3 is TGTGCCAGTAGTGAGGTGGCTCAGCCCCAGCATTTT.

This chain uses TRBV3-1 (or the pseudogene TRBV3-2) with TRBJ2-7, with unresolved D. From germline, CDR1 is LGHDT and CDR2 YNNKEL (reference sequence). This CDR3 comprises 14 residues. The V gene lost 1 base and the J gene lost 3 bases, with 10 bases spanning the gap. The CDR3 is CASSQGSRVYEQYF. The CDR3, as DNA: TGTGCCAGCAGCCAAGGTTCCAGAGTCTACGAGCAGTACTTC.

The gene calls are TRBV27 and TRBJ2-3; D is uncertain. Germline CDR1 reads MNHEY; CDR2 reads SMNVEV (reference sequence). The CDR3 is 16 residues long. V lost 4 bases to trimming and J lost 4 bases, with 18 bases between them. This chain's CDR3 is CASSSLSLTPADTQYF. CDR3 nucleotides: TGTGCCAGCAGTTCCCTCTCCCTAACACCGGCAGATACGCAGTATTTT.

The rearrangement uses TRBV11-2 and TRBJ1-2; a weak D match, TRBD1 (6 bases). CDR1 is SGHAT, CDR2 FQNNGV, per germline. The V gene lost 4 bases and the J gene lost 0 bases, with 12 bases spanning the gap. There are 15 residues in the CDR3. This CDR3 reads CASSSGQLANYGYTF. CDR3 nucleotides: TGTGCCAGCAGCTCCGGACAGTTAGCTAACTATGGCTACACCTTC. The full variable domain, its missing parts supplied by reference TRBV11-2 and TRBJ1-2, is EAGVAQSPRYKIIEKRQSVAFWCNPISGHATLYWYQQILGQGPKLLIQFQNNGVVDDSQLPKDRFSAERLKGVDSTLKIQPAKLEDSAVYLCASSSGQLANYGYTFGSGTRLTVV.

V is TRBV19 and J is TRBJ1-2; the D gene is possibly TRBD1 (5 bases). The CDR3 sequence is 14 residues long. Germline lookup yields CDR1 LNHDA and CDR2 SQIVND (reference sequence). Trimming removed 5 bases at V and 7 bases at J, with 17 bases between. CDR3 in DNA: TGTGCCAGTAGTGACAGCTCGGCAGCTCGTGGCTACACCTTC. Translated, it gives CASSDSSAARGYTF. Based on the CDR3 plus reference TRBV19 and TRBJ1-2, the full variable domain is DGGITQSPKYLFRKEGQNVTLSCEQNLNHDAMYWYRQDPGQGLRLIYYSQIVNDFQKGDIAEGYSVSREKKESFPLTVTSAQKNPTAFYLCASSDSSAARGYTFGSGTRLTVV.

This chain connects TRBV7-9 to TRBJ2-1; the match to TRBD2 covers 9 bases. The CDR3 contains 17 residues. Germline V gene data show CDR1 as SEHNR and CDR2 as FQNEAQ (reference sequence). Trimming removed 4 bases from V and 0 bases from J; junction bases left unmatched: 7. CDR3 protein: CASSSYGTSNSYNEQFF. CDR3 DNA: TGTGCCAGCAGCTCTTACGGGACTAGCAACTCCTACAATGAGCAGTTCTTC.

The CDR3 loop is CASSIGTDYGELFF. DNA for the CDR3: TGTGCCAGTAGTATCGGGACTGACTACGGGGAGCTGTTTTTT. The chain combines TRBV19 with TRBJ2-2; maybe TRBD2 (6 bases). The V gene's germline CDR1 is LNHDA and CDR2 SQIVND (reference sequence). The germline V and J ends were trimmed by 3 bases and 7 bases, with 12 bases remaining between them. This CDR3 is built from 14 residues.

The chain is built from TRBV18 and TRBJ1-4, with D possibly being TRBD1 (5 bases). The CDR3 length is 15 residues. The germline gives CDR1 KGHSH, CDR2 LQKENI. With 4 bases removed from V and 0 bases from J, the gap between germline ends came to 9 bases. CDR3 nucleotide sequence: TGTGCCAGCTCACTGGACATGGCAACTAATGAAAAACTGTTTTTT. This codes for CASSLDMATNEKLFF.

The chain combines TRBV5-1 with TRBJ2-5; D might be TRBD2 (5 bases). Trimming took off 4 bases at V and 5 bases at J, with 12 bases between the two ends. The CDR3 runs 13 residues. Germline CDR1 SGHRS, CDR2 YFSETQ. DNA for the CDR3: TGCGCCAGCAGCGGGCTAGCCGAGGAGACCCAGTACTTC. Translating it yields CASSGLAEETQYF.

This clone was counted once. The genes are TRBV29-1 and TRBJ1-1, with D maybe TRBD1 (6 bases). Germline V gene sequence: CDR1 SQVTM, CDR2 ANQGSEA. CDR3 length: 13 amino acids. Trimming shortened V by 8 bases and J by 4 bases, and 17 bases separated the two germline ends. DNA of the CDR3: TGCAGCCCCCTCCCCAGGGGCGGCACTGAAGCTTTCTTT. It encodes CSPLPRGGTEAFF.

This clone has a single count. V usage is TRBV5-4 and J usage is TRBJ1-4, with TRBD1 matching 10 bases. Germline V CDR1 and CDR2: SGHNT, YYREEE (reference sequence). J lost 7 bases, V lost 2 bases, and 2 bases had no gene match. This CDR3 has 14 amino acids. The CDR3 nucleotides read TGTGCCAGCAGCTTTGGGACAGGGGTTGAAAAACTGTTTTTT. It translates to CASSFGTGVEKLFF.

DNA of the CDR3: TGTGCCAGCAGCGGGCGGACAGTGGAAAACTATGGCTACACCTTC. Translation gives CASSGRTVENYGYTF. The chain recombines TRBV9 with TRBJ1-2, with a possible D match to TRBD1 (6 bases). CDR3 length equals 15 residues. Germline CDR1 and CDR2: SGDLS and YYNGEE. The V end lost 3 bases, the J end lost 2 bases, and 14 bases lay between the germline ends.

V usage is TRBV9 and J usage is TRBJ2-3; 13 positions match TRBD2. After removal of 4 bases from V and 5 bases from J, the junction contained 10 bases not matched to a gene. Germline CDR1 and CDR2: SGDLS and YYNGEE. CDR3 length: 17 amino acids. CDR3: CASSTPLAGGPRDTQYF. CDR3 coding DNA: TGTGCCAGCAGCACTCCACTAGCGGGGGGGCCTAGAGATACGCAGTATTTT.